One sample yielded the 24 T cell receptor beta chains listed below, sequenced in a study of cytomegalovirus exposure and HLA in healthy donors. The primer mix had 60 Vbeta and 13 Jbeta primers. The assay was immunoSEQ multiplex PCR, and TCRdb's table has in-frame clones only and misses some. The data contain some 160,000 clones, 79% of them singletons. The sample consisted of PBMCs. The receptor source for this set is a middle-aged woman in good health and CMV-seronegative.

V and J are TRBV2 and TRBJ2-1; D is perhaps TRBD1 (7 bases). Germline V gene sequence: CDR1 SNHLY, CDR2 FYNNEI. The CDR3 is 13 amino acids. Deletions cut 10 bases from V and 1 base from J, with 11 bases between. CDR3 in amino acids: CATEGASYNEQFF. In DNA form, the CDR3 reads TGTGCCACGGAGGGGGCTTCCTACAATGAGCAGTTCTTC.

This clone was seen only once. CDR3 nucleotides: TGTGCCAGCAGCTTAGGTTACGATACTAGCAATGAGCAGTTCTTC. As protein: CASSLGYDTSNEQFF. V gene TRBV5-8 combines with J gene TRBJ2-1; a weak D match, TRBD2 (5 bases). There are 15 residues in the CDR3. The germline gives CDR1 SGHTS, CDR2 YDEGEE. Trimming took 2 bases from V and 6 from J, leaving 15 bases between them.

The V and J genes are TRBV28 and TRBJ1-3, with D maybe TRBD1 (6 bases). CDR1 is MDHEN and CDR2 is SYDVKM in the germline V gene. Deletions cut 6 bases from V and 2 bases from J, with 14 bases between. The CDR3 spans 15 residues. The CDR3 spells CASRPPQGAGNTIYF. CDR3 bases: TGTGCCAGCAGGCCACCACAGGGAGCTGGAAACACCATATATTTT.

CDR3 bases: TGCGCCAGCAGCTTAGGTAGCAGCACAGATACGCAGTATTTT. This sequence encodes CASSLGSSTDTQYF. The J gene is TRBJ2-3, the V gene TRBV5-1, with unresolved D. CDR1 and CDR2 from the germline V gene are SGHRS and YFSETQ. Trimming left V 2 bases short and J 0 bases short, with 7 bases between. The CDR3 sequence is 14 residues long.

DNA of the CDR3: TGTGCCAGCAGTAAACGACAGGGAATAGACGAGCAGTACTTC. This gives the protein CASSKRQGIDEQYF. This chain links TRBV6-6 with TRBJ2-7, with 7 bases aligning to TRBD1. This CDR3 has 14 amino acids. The germline CDR1 and CDR2 sequences are MNHNY and SVGAGI (reference sequence). The trim removed 5 bases at V and 5 bases at J, leaving 9 bases unmatched.

This clone was detected only a few times. The chain employs TRBV15 and TRBJ1-1; tentatively, D is TRBD1 (5 bases). CDR1 and CDR2 from the germline V gene are LNHNV and YYDKDF (reference sequence). The length of the CDR3 is 16 residues. Between the trimmed V and J ends, which lost 1 base and 1 base, there was a span of 13 bases. The DNA for the CDR3 is TGTGCCACCAGCAGAGTTTCAGGGAGGGGGAACACTGAAGCTTTCTTT. It translates to CATSRVSGRGNTEAFF.

The CDR3 region is CASSPQGARGNEQFF. Written as DNA, the CDR3 is TGTGCCAGCAGCCCGCAGGGGGCGCGGGGCAATGAGCAGTTCTTC. The rearrangement uses TRBV7-3 and TRBJ2-1; 8 nucleotides align to TRBD1. Germline CDR1 is SGHTA and CDR2 is FQGTGA. With V trimmed by 5 bases and J by 6 bases, 9 bases remained unmatched. This CDR3 spans 15 amino acids.

The rearrangement uses TRBV10-2 and TRBJ2-7, with 8 positions matching TRBD2. The CDR3 totals 15 residues. The ends lost 0 bases at V and 6 bases at J; junction bases unmatched: 7. Germline V CDR1 and CDR2: WSHSY, SAAADI. CDR3 loop: CASSESGTRVSEQYF. In DNA, the CDR3 is TGCGCCAGCAGTGAGTCCGGGACTAGGGTCAGCGAGCAGTACTTC.

J is TRBJ2-2 and V is TRBV7-9, with 8 bases matching TRBD1. The trim removed 5 bases at V and 0 bases at J, leaving 5 bases unmatched. CDR1 and CDR2 (germline): SEHNR, FQNEAQ (reference sequence). This CDR3 has 16 amino acids. This CDR3 is CASSGQGITNTGELFF. Here the CDR3 DNA reads TGTGCCAGCAGCGGACAGGGCATTACGAACACCGGGGAGCTGTTTTTT.

The chain combines TRBV7-6 with TRBJ1-1, with D unresolved. The CDR3 loop spans 14 amino acids. The germline V and J ends were trimmed by 5 bases and 1 base, with 11 bases remaining between them. Germline CDR1 is SGHVS and CDR2 is FNYEAQ. This chain's CDR3 is CASSPRLGNTEAFF. The CDR3 DNA reads TGTGCCAGCAGCCCCAGGTTGGGGAACACTGAAGCTTTCTTT.

This rearrangement joins TRBV6-6 to TRBJ1-2; D not certain. The CDR3 runs to 13 residues. V lost 6 bases, J lost 8 bases, and 16 bases lay in between. The germline V gene has CDR1 MNHNY and CDR2 SVGAGI (reference sequence). The CDR3 reads CASSPVDNWGYTF. The CDR3 nucleotides read TGTGCCAGCAGCCCCGTTGACAATTGGGGCTACACCTTC.

The V and J genes are TRBV13 and TRBJ2-5; tentative D call: TRBD2 (8 bases). Germline V lookup: CDR1 PRHDT, CDR2 FYEKMQ (reference sequence). Trimming pared 0 bases from V and 10 bases from J, leaving 24 bases between. The CDR3 runs to 17 residues. The CDR3 sequence is CASSLGLAGRSPGGQYF. The DNA of the CDR3 is TGTGCCAGCAGCTTAGGGCTAGCGGGCCGTTCCCCAGGGGGCCAGTACTTC.

Only a few counts were recorded for this clone. This rearrangement joins TRBV29-1 to TRBJ1-1, with TRBD1 matching 7 bases. This CDR3 has 10 amino acids. J lost 11 bases, V lost 6 bases, and 6 bases had no gene match. The germline V gene encodes CDR1 SQVTM and CDR2 ANQGSEA. The CDR3 loop is CSVQDRRAFF. CDR3 DNA: TGCAGCGTCCAGGACAGGCGCGCTTTCTTT.

The gene calls are TRBV27 and TRBJ2-7; 15 nucleotides align to TRBD2. Looked up from germline, CDR1 is MNHEY and CDR2 is SMNVEV (reference sequence). The length of the CDR3 is 18 residues. With 4 bases clipped from V and 3 bases from J, the junction kept 10 bases outside the gene matches. CDR3: CASSSVGLAGGLYYEQYF. The CDR3 DNA reads TGTGCCAGCAGTTCAGTGGGACTAGCGGGGGGTCTCTACTACGAGCAGTACTTC.

The chain joins TRBV2 to TRBJ2-5; 8 bases match TRBD2. TRBJ2-7 matches the DNA end more closely, so the J call is doubtful. The CDR3 spans 14 residues. The germline CDR1 and CDR2 sequences are SNHLY and FYNNEI. In DNA form, the CDR3 reads TGTGCCAGCAGTGAAACGGGAGGGGGTTACGAGCAGTACTTC. It specifies CASSETGGGYEQYF.

Comment on this clone: Additional DNA sequences in this sample encode the identical CDR3. The chain links TRBV29-1 to TRBJ2-1; a possible D gene is TRBD2 (5 bases). The CDR3 is 13 residues long. Per the germline V gene, CDR1 is SQVTM and CDR2 is ANQGSEA. V was trimmed by 3 bases and J by 3 bases, leaving 9 bases between them. The CDR3 nucleotides are TGCAGCGTTGACGCAGGAGGCTACAATGAGCAGTTCTTC. Its translation is CSVDAGGYNEQFF.

This chain connects TRBV7-3 to TRBJ2-7; TRBD1 is a possible D gene (6 bases). The V and J ends lost 4 bases and 3 bases respectively, with 13 bases between them. Germline CDR1 reads SGHTA; CDR2 reads FQGTGA. This CDR3 comprises 14 residues. As DNA, the CDR3 is TGTGCCAGCAGCTCCCACAGGGATTACTACGAGCAGTACTTC. It is translated as CASSSHRDYYEQYF.

The chain has TRBV30 and TRBJ1-5, with D unclear. The V gene's germline CDR1 is GTSNPN and CDR2 SVGIG (reference sequence). The CDR3 covers 13 residues. Trimming took 0 bases from V and 7 from J, leaving 10 bases between them. The CDR3: CAWSVLPGQPQHF. The CDR3 DNA follows: TGTGCCTGGAGTGTACTACCCGGGCAGCCCCAGCATTTT.

This clone was seen a few times. V gene TRBV6-5 combines with J gene TRBJ1-2, with 7 bases identical to TRBD1. Trimming cost V 10 bases and J 8 bases; bases outside gene matches: 13. CDR3 length: 13 amino acids. The germline V gene has CDR1 MNHEY and CDR2 SVGAGI. CDR3 coding DNA: TGTGCCACGCCCGGGACAGTCGAGTCCGGCTACACCTTC. Residues: CATPGTVESGYTF.

The chain combines TRBV7-3 with TRBJ2-1; D unclear. Germline assignment: CDR1 SGHTA and CDR2 FQGTGA. V lost 2 bases to trimming and J lost 10 bases, with 9 bases between them. The CDR3 extends over 12 amino acids. This chain's CDR3 is CASSLGFGEQFF. As DNA, the CDR3 is TGTGCCAGCAGCTTAGGGTTCGGGGAGCAGTTCTTC.

The chain uses TRBV30 and TRBJ2-6; 10 bases are a match to TRBD1. Germline trimming cut 6 bases from V and 3 bases from J; bases unmatched to any gene: 11. The CDR3 totals 17 residues. Looked up from germline, CDR1 is GTSNPN and CDR2 is SVGIG (reference sequence). CDR3 nucleotide sequence: TGTGCCTGCACCCGGACAGGGGGGTCTAGTGGGGCCAACGTCCTGACTTTC. Protein: CACTRTGGSSGANVLTF.

Of note for this clone: Other DNA sequences from this sample encode an identical CDR3 as well. This rearrangement joins TRBV29-1 to TRBJ2-5; no firm D call. Germline V CDR1 and CDR2: SQVTM, ANQGSEA. The CDR3 is 11 amino acids. Trimming shortened V by 3 bases and J by 0 bases, and 2 bases separated the two germline ends. CDR3 DNA: TGCAGCGTTGACAACCAAGAGACCCAGTACTTC. Protein product: CSVDNQETQYF. Full variable domain (rest looked up from reference TRBV29-1 and TRBJ2-5): SAVISQKPSRDICQRGTSLTIQCQVDSQVTMMFWYRQQPGQSLTLIATANQGSEATYESGFVIDKFPISRPNLTFSTLTVSNMSPEDSSIYLCSVDNQETQYFGPGTRLLVL.

In this sample, this clone turned up a few times. The CDR3 loop reads CAISTREVSTYEQYF. In DNA form, the CDR3 reads TGTGCCATCAGTACCCGCGAGGTCAGCACCTACGAGCAGTACTTC. J is TRBJ2-7 and V is TRBV10-3, with D unresolved. CDR1 is ENHRY, CDR2 SYGVKD, per germline. Deletions cut 5 bases from V and 2 bases from J, with 16 bases between. This CDR3 is built from 15 residues.

The V and J genes are TRBV4-2 and TRBJ1-2; 8 positions match TRBD1. CDR3 length: 17 residues. Germline values: CDR1 LGHNA, CDR2 YNFKEQ. The V gene end was trimmed by 0 bases and the J gene end by 3 bases; junction bases not matched to a gene: 9. The CDR3 spells CASSQDELPGGDYGYTF. CDR3 DNA: TGTGCCAGCAGCCAAGATGAGTTGCCAGGGGGCGACTATGGCTACACCTTC.